This is a list of T cell receptor beta chains from one sample in a study of blood T cell repertoires in COVID-19. Repertoires were generated with immunoSEQ multiplex PCR, while TCRdb's copy carries only in-frame clones and drops some. The table includes 200,000 to 250,000 clones, 88% detected once. Material: PBMCs or T cells enriched from blood (not recorded which). The receptor source for this set is a woman in her twenties or thirties who had recovered from COVID-19. CDR3s include the opening cysteine and the closing phenylalanine or tryptophan. D genes are given only for firm matches. The listing skips clone size in some rows; elsewhere it reads once, few, many or a size class.

d_gene,j_gene,v_gene,abundance,CDR3aa,CDR3nt
.,TRBJ2-7,TRBV9,.,CASSPSVTASYEQYF,TGTGCCAGCAGCCCAAGCGTGACAGCCTCCTACGAGCAGTACTTC
.,TRBJ1-3,TRBV5-1,.,CASSPVSPGGNTIYF,TGCGCCAGCAGCCCCGTGTCCCCGGGAGGAAACACCATATATTTT
TRBD1,TRBJ2-5,TRBV25-1,once,CASAAYGDSKTQYF,TGTGCCAGCGCTGCCTATGGGGACAGTAAGACCCAGTACTTC
TRBD2,TRBJ2-1,TRBV11-3,once,CASSSVSGGQFF,TGTGCCAGCAGCTCTGTTTCGGGGGGGCAGTTCTTC
.,TRBJ2-1,TRBV6-2/TRBV6-3,once,CASSSPLGSLDEQFF,TGTGCCAGCAGTTCCCCCCTCGGGAGTCTGGATGAGCAGTTCTTC
TRBD2,TRBJ2-1,TRBV5-1,once,CASSFKVSRSTQLAGSSYNEQFF,TGCGCCAGCAGCTTTAAGGTATCCAGATCGACTCAACTAGCGGGTAGCTCCTACAATGAGCAGTTCTTC
TRBD2,TRBJ2-1,TRBV6-1,few,CASSDGAGGPREQFF,TGTGCCAGCAGTGACGGCGCGGGGGGGCCTCGAGAGCAGTTCTTC
.,TRBJ1-2,TRBV27,.,CASSRGGFYGYTF,TGTGCCAGCAGTCGGGGGGGCTTCTATGGCTACACCTTC
.,TRBJ2-7,TRBV6-5,.,CASRLSGDEQYF,TGTGCCAGCAGGTTAAGCGGAGACGAGCAGTACTTC
TRBD1,TRBJ1-3,TRBV19,.,CASSRSSGTGFSGNTIYF,TGTGCCAGTAGCAGAAGTTCCGGGACAGGGTTTTCTGGAAACACCATATATTTT
.,TRBJ1-1,TRBV27,.,CASRGRGANTEAFF,TGTGCCAGCAGGGGCAGGGGCGCGAACACTGAAGCTTTCTTT
.,TRBJ1-1,TRBV19,.,CASSKVRGSTEAFF,TGTGCCAGTAGTAAAGTTAGGGGGAGCACTGAAGCTTTCTTT
TRBD2,TRBJ2-5,TRBV4-2,.,CASSQGEYSGGALETQYF,TGTGCCAGCAGCCAAGGGGAATATAGCGGGGGGGCGTTAGAGACCCAGTACTTC
.,TRBJ1-2,TRBV7-9,once,CASSFFGQNYGYTF,TGTGCCAGCAGCTTCTTTGGACAGAACTATGGCTACACCTTC
TRBD1,TRBJ1-5,TRBV18,.,CASSLGQDNQPQHF,TGTGCCAGCTCACTAGGACAGGACAATCAGCCCCAGCATTTT
TRBD2,TRBJ2-6,TRBV11-2,.,CASSLAGGRGANVLTF,TGTGCCAGCAGCTTAGCGGGGGGGCGAGGGGCCAACGTCCTGACTTTC
TRBD1,TRBJ2-5,TRBV27,.,CASSLCGQGCETQYF,TGTGCCAGCAGTTTATGTGGACAGGGATGTGAGACCCAGTACTTC
.,TRBJ2-7,TRBV5-4,few,CASSLEGYEQYF,TGTGCCAGCAGCTTGGAGGGGTACGAGCAGTACTTC
.,TRBJ1-2,TRBV18,.,CASSPPVTGGGYGYTF,TGTGCCAGCTCACCACCGGTAACGGGAGGAGGCTATGGCTACACCTTC
.,TRBJ1-2,TRBV12-3/TRBV12-4,.,CASSFQGKDGYTF,TGTGCCAGCAGTTTTCAGGGAAAGGATGGCTACACCTTC
.,TRBJ2-1,TRBV7-3,once,CASSQFSLAHNEQFF,TGTGCCAGCAGCCAATTCTCTCTAGCACACAATGAGCAGTTCTTC
TRBD1,TRBJ2-5,TRBV3-1/TRBV3-2,.,CASSQEHRDSMETQYF,TGTGCCAGCAGCCAAGAACACCGGGACAGCATGGAGACCCAGTACTTC
.,TRBJ2-7,TRBV2,few,CASVPTSSSYEQYF,TGTGCCAGTGTCCCGACTTCCAGCTCCTACGAGCAGTACTTC
TRBD1,TRBJ2-7,TRBV25-1,.,CASSIRDRGHEQYF,TGTGCCAGCAGTATCCGGGACAGGGGCCACGAGCAGTACTTC
TRBD2,TRBJ2-1,TRBV19,.,CASSTPPTSGVHNEQFF,TGTGCCAGTAGTACCCCACCGACTAGCGGGGTCCACAATGAGCAGTTCTTC
.,TRBJ1-1,TRBV11-2,.,CASSFPGKPEAFF,TGTGCCAGCAGCTTCCCAGGGAAGCCTGAAGCTTTCTTT
.,TRBJ1-6,TRBV6-5,.,CASSYNSNSPLHF,TGTGCCAGCAGTTACAACAGTAATTCACCCCTCCACTTT
TRBD2,TRBJ2-7,TRBV7-2,.,CASRIRSGGVTYEQYF,TGTGCCAGCAGGATAAGAAGCGGGGGCGTTACCTACGAGCAGTACTTC
.,TRBJ1-2,TRBV18,.,CASSPGDNTGYTF,TGTGCCAGCTCACCAGGGGACAATACTGGCTACACCTTC
.,TRBJ2-5,TRBV5-3,few,CARNVTRWETQYF,TGTGCCAGAAATGTAACTAGATGGGAGACCCAGTACTTC
TRBD1,TRBJ1-5,TRBV2,.,CASTPDRDQPQHF,TGTGCCAGCACCCCGGACAGGGATCAGCCCCAGCATTTT
.,TRBJ1-5,TRBV6-5,.,CASRANNQPQHF,TGTGCCAGCAGGGCAAACAATCAGCCCCAGCATTTT
.,TRBJ1-2,TRBV2,.,CASSELETVYGYTF,TGTGCCAGCAGTGAATTAGAGACAGTCTATGGCTACACCTTC
TRBD2,TRBJ2-1,TRBV9,.,CASSTSGGPYNEQFF,TGTGCCAGCAGCACCAGCGGGGGGCCCTACAATGAGCAGTTCTTC
TRBD2,TRBJ2-5,TRBV18,once,CASSLAGGEETQYF,TGTGCCAGCTCACTAGCGGGGGGTGAAGAGACCCAGTACTTC
.,TRBJ2-1,TRBV9,.,CASRGLADEQFF,TGTGCCAGCAGAGGGCTAGCTGATGAGCAGTTCTTC
TRBD2,TRBJ2-5,TRBV4-1,once,CASSESGGFGETQYF,TGCGCCAGCAGCGAGAGCGGGGGGTTTGGGGAGACCCAGTACTTC
TRBD1,TRBJ2-3,TRBV7-9,.,CASSSSRTGLSTDTQYF,TGTGCCAGCAGCTCTAGTAGGACAGGGTTAAGCACAGATACGCAGTATTTT
TRBD1,TRBJ1-5,TRBV29-1,.,CSVLETGVQPQHF,TGCAGCGTTCTAGAGACAGGGGTGCAGCCCCAGCATTTT
.,TRBJ1-2,TRBV5-5,once,CASSLVVPNYGYTF,TGTGCCAGCAGCTTGGTAGTTCCTAACTATGGCTACACCTTC
.,TRBJ1-1,TRBV19,.,CASSIERAEAFF,TGTGCCAGTAGTATAGAACGAGCTGAAGCTTTCTTT
.,TRBJ1-2,TRBV5-6,.,CASSLRGGYGYTF,TGTGCCAGCAGCTTGCGGGGAGGCTATGGCTACACCTTC
TRBD1,TRBJ1-3,TRBV7-2,.,CASSTGTVGNTIYF,TGTGCCAGCAGTACCGGGACAGTTGGAAACACCATATATTTT
.,TRBJ1-6,TRBV4-3,.,CASSRTRGRGSSYNSPLHF,TGCGCCAGCAGCCGAACCCGGGGCAGGGGAAGCTCCTATAATTCACCCCTCCACTTT
TRBD2,TRBJ2-5,TRBV3-1/TRBV3-2,.,CASSQVSSGIYQETQYF,TGTGCCAGCAGCCAAGTCTCGAGCGGGATCTACCAAGAGACCCAGTACTTC
TRBD1,TRBJ1-6,TRBV7-9,.,CASSLRQGAITSPLHF,TGTGCCAGCAGCCTCAGACAGGGGGCGATTACTTCACCCCTCCACTTT
.,TRBJ1-4,TRBV3-1/TRBV3-2,.,CASSSGGGEEKLFF,TGTGCCAGCAGCAGCGGGGGCGGTGAAGAAAAACTGTTTTTT
.,TRBJ2-2,TRBV5-1,.,CASSLEPRGELFF,TGCGCCAGCAGCTTGGAACCTAGAGGGGAGCTGTTTTTT
.,TRBJ1-6,TRBV2,.,CASGDNGNSPLHF,TGTGCCAGCGGGGACAACGGTAATTCACCCCTCCACTTT
TRBD2,TRBJ2-5,TRBV5-1,.,CASRSGTSGQETQYF,TGCGCCAGCAGAAGTGGGACTAGCGGACAAGAGACCCAGTACTTC
TRBD2,TRBJ2-5,TRBV4-2,.,CASSQEDTSGGEETQYF,TGTGCCAGCAGCCAAGAGGATACTAGCGGGGGAGAAGAGACCCAGTACTTC
.,TRBJ2-1,TRBV10-3,.,CAISAKGSGNEQFF,TGTGCCATCAGTGCTAAGGGGTCGGGCAATGAGCAGTTCTTC